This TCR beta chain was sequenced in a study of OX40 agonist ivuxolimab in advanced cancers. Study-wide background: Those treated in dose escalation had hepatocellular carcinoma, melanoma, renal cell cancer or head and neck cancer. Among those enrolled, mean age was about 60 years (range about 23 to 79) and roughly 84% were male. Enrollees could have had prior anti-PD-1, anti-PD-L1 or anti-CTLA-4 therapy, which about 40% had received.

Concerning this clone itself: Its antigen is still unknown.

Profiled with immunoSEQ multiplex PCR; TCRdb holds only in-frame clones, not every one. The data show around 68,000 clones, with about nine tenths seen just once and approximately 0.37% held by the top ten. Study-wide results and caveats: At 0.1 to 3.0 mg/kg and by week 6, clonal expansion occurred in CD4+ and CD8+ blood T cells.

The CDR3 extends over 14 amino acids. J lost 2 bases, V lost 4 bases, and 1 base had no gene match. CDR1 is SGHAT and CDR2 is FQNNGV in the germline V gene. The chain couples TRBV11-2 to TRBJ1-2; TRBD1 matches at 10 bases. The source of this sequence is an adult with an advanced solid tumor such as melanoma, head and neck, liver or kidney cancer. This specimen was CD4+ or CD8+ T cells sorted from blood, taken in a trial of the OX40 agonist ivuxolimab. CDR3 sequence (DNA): TGTGCCAGCAGCTCGGGACAGGGGAACTATGGCTACACCTTC. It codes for CASSSGQGNYGYTF.